These 10 T cell receptor beta chains came from one sample sequenced in a study of OX40 agonist ivuxolimab in advanced cancers. Clones were sequenced by immunoSEQ multiplex PCR, and TCRdb holds only the in-frame ones, with some missing. The sample carries tens of thousands of clones, approximately 87% recorded once. Specimen: CD4+ or CD8+ T cells sorted from blood, collected in a trial of the OX40 agonist ivuxolimab. These receptors came from an adult with an advanced solid tumor such as melanoma, head and neck, liver or kidney cancer.

The V gene is TRBV10-3, the J gene TRBJ1-5; TRBD1 aligns across 8 bases. CDR1 and CDR2 (germline): ENHRY, SYGVKD. The V gene end was trimmed by 9 bases and the J gene end by 3 bases; junction bases not matched to a gene: 4. The CDR3 consists of 13 residues. The chain's CDR3 is CAIGQGTNQPQHF. Written as DNA, the CDR3 is TGTGCCATAGGACAGGGTACCAATCAGCCCCAGCATTTT.

A few counts support this clone. The genes are TRBV19 and TRBJ2-7, with D maybe TRBD1 (5 bases). The CDR3 covers 13 residues. The germline V gene encodes CDR1 LNHDA and CDR2 SQIVND (reference sequence). The germline V and J ends were trimmed by 6 bases and 2 bases, with 11 bases remaining between them. CDR3 in amino acids: CASSSYRPYEQYF. The CDR3 DNA reads TGTGCCAGTAGCTCTTACAGGCCCTACGAGCAGTACTTC.

This CDR3 reads CASSPLPHVGQTGPGYGYTF. The CDR3 nucleotides read TGTGCCAGCTCACCACTACCCCACGTTGGTCAGACAGGCCCCGGATATGGCTACACCTTC. This chain links TRBV18 with TRBJ1-2, with D possibly matching TRBD1 (6 bases). The germline CDR1 and CDR2 sequences are KGHSH and LQKENI. The ends were cut back, 1 base at V and 5 bases at J, with 29 bases in the middle. There are 20 residues in the CDR3.

The gene calls are TRBV5-1 and TRBJ2-7; D perhaps matches TRBD2 (6 bases). Germline CDR1 and CDR2: SGHRS and YFSETQ. V lost 0 bases, J lost 3 bases, and 10 bases lay in between. The CDR3 has 14 residues. Here the CDR3 DNA reads TGCGCCAGCAGCTTGGGGGGCGGGAACTACGAGCAGTACTTC. It translates to CASSLGGGNYEQYF.

The rearrangement uses TRBV2 and TRBJ2-5, with 9 bases aligning to TRBD1. The V segment lost 4 bases and the J segment 4 bases; nucleotides outside the gene matches: 7. The CDR3 consists of 15 residues. The germline gives CDR1 SNHLY, CDR2 FYNNEI. CDR3 coding DNA: TGTGCCAGCAGTGCGGACAGGGGAACGTCAGAGACCCAGTACTTC. This sequence encodes CASSADRGTSETQYF.

V is TRBV5-1 and J is TRBJ2-5; 8 nucleotides match TRBD2. The CDR3 has 16 amino acids. Germline V CDR1 and CDR2: SGHRS, YFSETQ. Trimming cost V 0 bases and J 1 base; bases outside gene matches: 5. CDR3: CASSLVAGGSQETQYF. The CDR3, as DNA: TGCGCCAGCAGCTTGGTGGCGGGGGGATCCCAAGAGACCCAGTACTTC.

The chain uses TRBV19 and TRBJ1-2, with TRBD1 matching 9 bases. Per the germline V gene, CDR1 is LNHDA and CDR2 is SQIVND (reference sequence). CDR3 length: 13 amino acids. Unmatched junction bases numbered 1, after V lost 5 bases and J lost 3 bases. The CDR3 loop is CASSWDRDYGYTF. In DNA, the CDR3 is TGTGCCAGTAGTTGGGACAGGGACTATGGCTACACCTTC.

The chain employs TRBV2 and TRBJ2-2; maybe TRBD2 (5 bases). The germline gives CDR1 SNHLY, CDR2 FYNNEI. V dropped 4 bases and J dropped 5 bases, with 11 bases sitting between them. This CDR3 contains 14 residues. The CDR3 DNA sequence: TGTGCCAGCAGTGCCCTAGGACTTACCGGGGAGCTGTTTTTT. It is translated as CASSALGLTGELFF.

This sequence joins TRBV19 and TRBJ1-1, with 8 bases identical to TRBD1. The CDR3 totals 14 residues. Trimming took 5 bases from V and 3 from J; bases not matched to a gene: 5. Germline V gene sequence: CDR1 LNHDA, CDR2 SQIVND (reference sequence). In DNA form, the CDR3 reads TGTGCCAGTAGTGCCTTGACAGGGGACACTGAAGCTTTCTTT. Translation gives CASSALTGDTEAFF.

This rearrangement joins TRBV19 to TRBJ1-5, with TRBD1 as a possible D gene (6 bases). Looked up from germline, CDR1 is LNHDA and CDR2 is SQIVND (reference sequence). CDR3 size: 18 residues. V was clipped by 9 bases and J by 4 bases, with 28 bases between them. The CDR3 is CASLKRGDTQGLNQPQHF. The CDR3 region has the DNA TGTGCCAGCTTAAAGCGAGGGGACACTCAGGGGCTGAATCAGCCCCAGCATTTT.